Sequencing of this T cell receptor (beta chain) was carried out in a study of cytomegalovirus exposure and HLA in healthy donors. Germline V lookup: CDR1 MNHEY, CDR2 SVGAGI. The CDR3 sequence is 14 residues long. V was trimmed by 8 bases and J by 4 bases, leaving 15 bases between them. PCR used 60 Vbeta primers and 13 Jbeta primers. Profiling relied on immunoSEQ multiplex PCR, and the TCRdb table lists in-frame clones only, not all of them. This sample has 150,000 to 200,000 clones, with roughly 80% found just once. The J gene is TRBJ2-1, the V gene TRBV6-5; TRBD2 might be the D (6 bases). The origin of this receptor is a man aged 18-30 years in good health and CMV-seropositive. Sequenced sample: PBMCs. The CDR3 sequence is CASGVGGPYNEQFF. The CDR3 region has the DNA TGTGCCAGCGGGGTGGGGGGTCCTTACAATGAGCAGTTCTTC.